This TCR beta chain was retrieved from a study of OX40 agonist ivuxolimab in advanced cancers. Overall study findings and caveats: Clonal expansion from baseline to week 6 occurred in both CD4+ and CD8+ T cells.

Worth noting for this clone: The antigen is not known.

Clones were sequenced by immunoSEQ multiplex PCR, and TCRdb holds only the in-frame ones, with some missing. The sample contains some 44,000 clones, roughly 86% of which appear only once. The receptor was derived from an adult with an advanced solid tumor such as melanoma, head and neck, liver or kidney cancer. The source was CD4+ or CD8+ T cells sorted from blood, collected in a trial of the OX40 agonist ivuxolimab.

For the CDR3, the DNA is TGCGCCAGCGATGGAGGGGGCCCAGATACGCAGTATTTT. Translating gives CASDGGGPDTQYF. The chain uses TRBV5-1 and TRBJ2-3; tentative D call: TRBD1 (7 bases). Germline CDR1 reads SGHRS; CDR2 reads YFSETQ. Trimming stripped 7 bases from V and 4 bases from J, with 13 bases between. This CDR3 is built from 13 residues.